This paragraph reports one T cell receptor (beta chain). These data originate in a study of blood T cell repertoires in COVID-19. In the study overall: Sites in the United States, Italy and Spain provided acute and convalescent COVID-19 samples.

Profiling relied on immunoSEQ multiplex PCR, and the TCRdb table lists in-frame clones only, not all of them. The repertoire holds about 130,000 clones, with about 82% as singletons. Germline values: CDR1 SGHAT, CDR2 FQNNGV. V gave up 2 bases and J gave up 10 bases, with 14 bases separating them. This CDR3 has 13 residues. This clonotype was sampled from a human donor in a cohort sampled during active COVID-19. The material sequenced was peripheral blood. The chain couples TRBV11-2 to TRBJ1-2; TRBD1 might be the D (6 bases). The CDR3 here is CASSLSKGEYYTF. CDR3 bases: TGTGCCAGCAGCTTAAGTAAGGGGGAGTACTACACCTTC.